This TCR beta chain stems from a study of metastatic and nonmetastatic thyroid tumors. From germline, CDR1 is SGHRS and CDR2 YFSETQ. There are 14 residues in the CDR3. Trimming took off 4 bases at V and 6 bases at J, with 13 bases between the two ends. TCRdb reanalyzed the PCR reads with MiXCR. The sample yields approximately 16,000 clones, approximately 12% seen once. Each patient came to thyroid surgery without any prior treatment (of any kind). Sequencing input: tumor tissue. The J gene is TRBJ2-2, the V gene TRBV5-1; perhaps TRBD2 as D (6 bases). This sequence was found in a female donor with papillary thyroid cancer or a benign thyroid nodule (not recorded which). Some clones in this sample may be carry-over from other donors' samples. CDR3 in amino acids: CASSPDGEAGELFF. The CDR3 DNA is TGCGCCAGCAGCCCGGATGGGGAGGCCGGGGAGCTGTTTTTT.